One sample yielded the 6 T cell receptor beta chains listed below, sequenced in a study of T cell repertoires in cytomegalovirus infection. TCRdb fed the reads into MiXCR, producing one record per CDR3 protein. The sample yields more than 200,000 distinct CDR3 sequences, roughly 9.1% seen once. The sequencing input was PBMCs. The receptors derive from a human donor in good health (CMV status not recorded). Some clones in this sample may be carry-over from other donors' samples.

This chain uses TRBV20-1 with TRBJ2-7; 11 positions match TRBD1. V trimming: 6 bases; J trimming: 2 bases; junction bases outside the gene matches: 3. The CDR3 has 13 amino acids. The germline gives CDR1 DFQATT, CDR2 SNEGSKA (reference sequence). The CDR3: CSAGTGGTYEQYF. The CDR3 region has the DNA TGCAGTGCCGGGACAGGGGGTACCTACGAGCAGTACTTC.

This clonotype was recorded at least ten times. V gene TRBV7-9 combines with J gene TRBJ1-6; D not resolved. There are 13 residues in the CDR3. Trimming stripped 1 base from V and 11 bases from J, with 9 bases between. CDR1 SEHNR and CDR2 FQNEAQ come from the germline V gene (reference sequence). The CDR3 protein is CASSLELGPPLHF. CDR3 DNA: TGTGCCAGCAGCTTAGAGTTGGGTCCACCCCTCCACTTT.

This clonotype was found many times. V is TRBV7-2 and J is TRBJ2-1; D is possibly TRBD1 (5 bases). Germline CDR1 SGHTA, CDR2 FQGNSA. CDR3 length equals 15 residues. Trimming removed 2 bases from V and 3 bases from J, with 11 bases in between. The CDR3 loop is CASSLRQGFYNEQFF. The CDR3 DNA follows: TGTGCCAGCAGCTTAAGGCAGGGTTTCTACAATGAGCAGTTCTTC.

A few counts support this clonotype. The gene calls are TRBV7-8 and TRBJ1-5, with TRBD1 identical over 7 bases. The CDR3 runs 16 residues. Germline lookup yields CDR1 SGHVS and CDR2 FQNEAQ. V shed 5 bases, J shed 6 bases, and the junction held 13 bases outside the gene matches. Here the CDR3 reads CASSEPGRQGGQPQHF. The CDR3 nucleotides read TGTGCCAGCAGCGAACCGGGTCGACAGGGTGGTCAGCCCCAGCATTTT.

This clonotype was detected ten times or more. CDR3 bases: TGTGCCAGCTTCAAGGGAGGGGCTTATGGCTACACCTTC. Amino acid sequence: CASFKGGAYGYTF. The V and J genes are TRBV28 and TRBJ1-2, with D tentatively TRBD1 (5 bases). Per germline, CDR1 MDHEN and CDR2 SYDVKM. This CDR3 has 13 amino acids. V dropped 8 bases and J dropped 5 bases, with 15 bases sitting between them.

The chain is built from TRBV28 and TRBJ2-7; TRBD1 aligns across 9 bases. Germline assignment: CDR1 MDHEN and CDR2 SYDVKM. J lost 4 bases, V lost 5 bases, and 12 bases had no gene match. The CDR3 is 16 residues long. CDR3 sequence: CASSTPGQGRSYEQYF. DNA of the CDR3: TGTGCCAGCAGTACGCCGGGACAGGGAAGATCTTACGAGCAGTACTTC.